The clone carrying this T cell receptor beta chain was recorded a few times. The data stem from a study of blood T cell repertoires in COVID-19. The wider study: Sites across the United States, Italy and Spain contributed samples from acute and convalescent COVID-19.

Trimming pared 1 base from V and 5 bases from J, leaving 21 bases between. Germline values: CDR1 LGHDT, CDR2 YNNKEL (reference sequence). This CDR3 contains 17 residues. Sequencing used immunoSEQ multiplex PCR; TCRdb keeps in-frame clones, though not all of them. Found here are around 290,000 clones, more than 85% of them singletons; the top ten hold about 5%. The clonotype originates from a man aged 35 to 55 with acute or convalescent COVID-19. The gene calls are TRBV3-1 (or the pseudogene TRBV3-2) and TRBJ2-7; tentatively, D is TRBD1 (5 bases). Source material: peripheral blood. The CDR3 DNA reads TGTGCCAGCAGCCAAGGGCAGGGCCTTCTTCGAGGTGACGAGCAGTACTTC. This gives the protein CASSQGQGLLRGDEQYF.